The entry that follows covers one T cell receptor beta chain sequence. The antigen is unknown. Trimming stripped 3 bases from V and 0 bases from J, with 14 bases between. The CDR3 is made up of 16 amino acids. CDR1 and CDR2 from the germline V gene are KGHSH and LQKENI. The sample belongs to a study of vaccination effects on CD4 cells after COVID-19. Study-level information: It was two doses of either the BNT162b2 or mRNA-1273 vaccine that participants received. Sample provision by two convalescent patients occurred 16 days and one week before vaccination.

Under the ViraFEST assay, PBMC were stimulated with viral peptide pools so that antigen-specific CD4+ T cells expanded. Sequencing was performed afterwards. Between days 10 and 11 of culture, CD4+ T cells were separated out. This person caught SARS-CoV-2 sometime from March to December 2020, and PCR testing confirmed the infection. The protocol was immunoSEQ multiplex PCR, while the TCRdb copy is restricted to in-frame clones and leaves out a portion. The sample includes 20,000 to 25,000 clones, around 74% seen only once; the top ten take approximately 40%. The starting material was CD4+ T cells from PBMCs cultured with a peptide pool, obtained before COVID-19 vaccination. The origin of this receptor is a human donor who had a prior SARS-CoV-2 infection. The chain links TRBV18 to TRBJ1-2, with D possibly being TRBD1 (5 bases). The CDR3 reads CASSPSRDGTNYGYTF. The DNA for the CDR3 is TGTGCCAGCTCACCGAGTCGGGACGGAACTAACTATGGCTACACCTTC.